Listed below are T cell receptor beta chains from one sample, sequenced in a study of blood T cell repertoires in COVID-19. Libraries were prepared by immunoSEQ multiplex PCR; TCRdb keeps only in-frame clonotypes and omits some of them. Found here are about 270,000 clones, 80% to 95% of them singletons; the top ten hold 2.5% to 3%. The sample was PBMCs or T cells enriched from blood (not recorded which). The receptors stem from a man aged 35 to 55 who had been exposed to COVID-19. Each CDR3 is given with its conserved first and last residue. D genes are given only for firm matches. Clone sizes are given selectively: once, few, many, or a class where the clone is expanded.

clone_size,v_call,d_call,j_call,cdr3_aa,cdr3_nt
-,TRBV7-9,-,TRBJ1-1,CASRDRDMNTEAFF,TGTGCCAGCAGGGACAGAGACATGAACACTGAAGCTTTCTTT
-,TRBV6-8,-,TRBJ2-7,CATTGKAREYEQYF,TGTGCCACCACAGGGAAAGCGCGCGAGTACGAGCAGTACTTC
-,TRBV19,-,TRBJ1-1,CASNSGGGNTEAFF,TGTGCCAGTAATTCAGGCGGAGGGAACACTGAAGCTTTCTTT
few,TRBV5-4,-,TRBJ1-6,CASSWTETNSPLHF,TGTGCCAGCAGTTGGACAGAGACGAATTCACCCCTCCACTTT
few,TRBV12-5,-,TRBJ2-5,CASSGEFAQYF,TGTGCTAGTTCTGGGGAGTTTGCCCAGTACTTC
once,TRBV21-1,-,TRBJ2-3,CASRLRLAGGPGTDTQYF,TGTGCCAGCAGGCTAAGGCTAGCGGGAGGGCCTGGCACAGATACGCAGTATTTT
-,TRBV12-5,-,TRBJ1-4,CASATMGQGHLFF,TGTGCTAGTGCAACAATGGGGCAGGGGCATCTGTTTTTT
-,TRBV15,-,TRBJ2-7,CATSRERGLLNEQYF,TGTGCCACCAGCAGAGAGCGGGGGCTCTTAAACGAGCAGTACTTC
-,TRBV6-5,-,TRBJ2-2,CASRWVLATGELFF,TGTGCCAGCCGCTGGGTATTAGCGACCGGGGAGCTGTTTTTT
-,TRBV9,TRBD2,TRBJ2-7,CASSDSLTGGPTLF,TGTGCCAGCAGCGACAGCCTAACGGGAGGGCCAACCCTATTC
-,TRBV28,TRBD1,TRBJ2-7,CASIDRDYEQYF,TGTGCCAGCATCGACAGGGACTACGAGCAGTACTTC
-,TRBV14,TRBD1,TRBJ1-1,CASSLQDRGTEAFF,TGTGCCAGCAGCCTCCAAGACAGGGGCACTGAAGCTTTCTTT
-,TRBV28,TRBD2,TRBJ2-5,CASSLLAGETQYF,TGTGCCAGCAGTCTACTAGCGGGAGAGACCCAGTACTTC
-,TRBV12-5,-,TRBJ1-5,CASGLQGGLGQPQHF,TGTGCTAGTGGTTTGCAAGGAGGGTTGGGGCAGCCCCAGCATTTT
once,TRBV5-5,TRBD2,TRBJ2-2,CASSLVVLAGYTGELFF,TGTGCCAGCAGCCTGGTGGTGTTAGCGGGGTACACCGGGGAGCTGTTTTTT
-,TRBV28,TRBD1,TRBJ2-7,CASRKTGEVSYEQYF,TGTGCCAGCAGAAAGACAGGGGAAGTGTCCTACGAGCAGTACTTC
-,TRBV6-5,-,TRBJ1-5,CASRQDLAQPQHF,TGTGCCAGCAGACAGGATCTGGCTCAGCCCCAGCATTTT
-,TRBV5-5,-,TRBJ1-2,CASSRDRDSAAGYTF,TGTGCCAGCAGCCGCGACCGGGACTCCGCCGCTGGCTACACCTTC
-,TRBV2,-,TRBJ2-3,CASSAGTSTDTQYF,TGTGCCAGCAGTGCCGGGACTAGCACAGATACGCAGTATTTT
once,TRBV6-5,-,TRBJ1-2,CASGRSLANYGYTF,TGTGCCAGCGGGAGGTCATTAGCTAACTATGGCTACACCTTC
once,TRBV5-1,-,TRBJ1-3,CASSLAAGSGNTIYF,TGCGCCAGCAGCTTGGCCGCAGGGTCTGGAAACACCATATATTTT
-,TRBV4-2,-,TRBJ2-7,CASSQDFGGTYEQYF,TGTGCCAGCAGCCAAGATTTCGGGGGAACGTACGAGCAGTACTTC
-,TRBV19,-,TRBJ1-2,CASRTTGLESGDYGYTF,TGTGCCAGTAGGACTACGGGACTCGAGAGTGGGGACTATGGCTACACCTTC
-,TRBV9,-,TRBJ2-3,CASSAGGTSHTQYF,TGTGCCAGCAGCGCGGGCGGGACGTCACACACGCAGTATTTT
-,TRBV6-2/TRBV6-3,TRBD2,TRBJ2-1,CASSPRTEKLAGGLNEQFF,TGTGCCAGCAGTCCGCGGACAGAAAAACTAGCGGGAGGCCTGAATGAGCAGTTCTTC
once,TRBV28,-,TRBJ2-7,CASSLPGFEQYF,TGTGCCAGCAGTTTACCAGGGTTCGAGCAGTACTTC
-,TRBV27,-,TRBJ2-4,CASSFSNKNIQYF,TGTGCCAGCAGTTTTTCAAACAAAAACATTCAGTACTTC